The 22 T cell receptor beta chains below come from one sample, sequenced in a study of T cell responses to AZD1222 COVID-19 vaccine. Measured with immunoSEQ multiplex PCR; TCRdb has only the in-frame clones, and not every one. Among more than 70,000 clones listed, approximately 90% were seen once. The starting material was peripheral blood, obtained 28 days after the second AZD1222 dose. The receptors here all came from an adult who received the AZD1222 COVID-19 vaccine.

The chain combines TRBV11-2 with TRBJ2-7; TRBD2 aligns across 14 bases. CDR1 is SGHAT and CDR2 is FQNNGV in the germline V gene. V lost 2 bases and J lost 2; bases outside the gene matches: 5. CDR3 length: 17 residues. The CDR3 DNA reads TGTGCCAGCAGCTTACAGGGACTAGCGGGAGATCCCTACGAGCAGTACTTC. Translation gives CASSLQGLAGDPYEQYF.

The chain combines TRBV2 with TRBJ2-5; D ambiguous. Deletions cut 5 bases from V and 1 base from J, with 8 bases between. CDR1 is SNHLY and CDR2 is FYNNEI in the germline V gene. The CDR3 sequence is 13 residues long. The CDR3 here is CASSSRVQETQYF. CDR3 DNA: TGTGCCAGCAGTTCTCGAGTCCAAGAGACCCAGTACTTC. Full variable domain (remainder filled in from reference TRBV2 and TRBJ2-5): EPEVTQTPSHQVTQMGQEVILRCVPISNHLYFYWYRQILGQKVEFLVSFYNNEISEKSEIFDDQFSVERPDGSNFTLKIRSTKLEDSAMYFCASSSRVQETQYFGPGTRLLVL.

The V and J genes are TRBV2 and TRBJ1-2, with D perhaps TRBD1 (5 bases). This CDR3 region has 15 residues. The germline CDR1 and CDR2 sequences are SNHLY and FYNNEI. V lost 10 bases, J lost 4 bases, and 22 bases lay in between. CDR3 protein: CATSAFRQSSYGYTF. In DNA, the CDR3 is TGTGCCACCTCGGCTTTTAGACAGTCCTCCTATGGCTACACCTTC.

This sequence joins TRBV6-5 and TRBJ2-1; 10 nucleotides match TRBD2. CDR1 is MNHEY and CDR2 is SVGAGI in the germline V gene. The trim removed 6 bases at V and 5 bases at J, leaving 7 bases unmatched. This CDR3 is 15 amino acids long. The CDR3 nucleotides read TGTGCCAGCAGCCCCCTAGCGGGAGCGGACAATGAGCAGTTCTTC. This translates into CASSPLAGADNEQFF.

J is TRBJ2-3 and V is TRBV19, with D unresolved. Germline V gene sequence: CDR1 LNHDA, CDR2 SQIVND (reference sequence). Trimming shortened V by 6 bases and J by 4 bases, and 11 bases separated the two germline ends. This CDR3 region has 13 residues. CDR3 sequence: CASRRNMADTQYF. CDR3 bases: TGTGCCAGTAGGCGCAACATGGCAGATACGCAGTATTTT.

The gene calls are TRBV28 and TRBJ1-4; maybe TRBD1 (6 bases). V lost 3 bases and J lost 3, with 8 bases in between. CDR1 and CDR2 (germline): MDHEN, SYDVKM. This CDR3 spans 14 amino acids. The CDR3: CASSLGASNEKLFF. In DNA form, the CDR3 reads TGTGCCAGCAGTTTGGGGGCGTCTAATGAAAAACTGTTTTTT.

The V call is TRBV7-9, the J call TRBJ2-1; possible D gene TRBD2, 5 bases. CDR3 size: 15 residues. The V end lost 2 bases, the J end lost 3 bases, and 11 bases lay between the germline ends. Germline loops: CDR1 SEHNR, CDR2 FQNEAQ (reference sequence). Here the CDR3 DNA reads TGTGCCAGCAGCTTAACCCGGGATAGCTACAATGAGCAGTTCTTC. This encodes CASSLTRDSYNEQFF.

The V gene is TRBV2, the J gene TRBJ1-2; perhaps TRBD1 as D (6 bases). Germline assignment: CDR1 SNHLY and CDR2 FYNNEI. The CDR3 extends over 13 amino acids. Trimming cost V 4 bases and J 5 bases, with 11 bases left between them. CDR3 DNA: TGTGCCAGCAGTGCGGACAGTCTGTATGGCTACACCTTC. It encodes CASSADSLYGYTF.

This rearrangement joins TRBV7-2 to TRBJ1-6, with 10 bases matching TRBD1. Germline CDR1 reads SGHTA; CDR2 reads FQGNSA. The junction had 3 bases not matched to a gene; V was cut back by 1 base and J by 9 bases. The CDR3 is 15 amino acids. The CDR3: CASSLGQGASSPLHF. The CDR3 DNA is TGTGCCAGCAGCTTAGGACAGGGGGCGAGTTCACCCCTCCACTTT. The variable domain in full, with the rest retrieved from reference TRBV7-2 and TRBJ1-6, is GAGVSQSPSNKVTEKGKDVELRCDPISGHTALYWYRQSLGQGLEFLIYFQGNSAPDKSGLPSDRFSAERTGGSVSTLTIQRTQQEDSAVYLCASSLGQGASSPLHFGNGTRLTVT.

The chain combines TRBV28 with TRBJ1-2, with 7 nucleotides matching TRBD1. Looked up from germline, CDR1 is MDHEN and CDR2 is SYDVKM. The CDR3 contains 13 residues. Trimming cost V 3 bases and J 4 bases; bases outside gene matches: 2. CDR3 sequence (DNA): TGTGCCAGCAGTTTTAGACAGGGCTATGGCTACACCTTC. It codes for CASSFRQGYGYTF.

This chain uses TRBV9 with TRBJ2-5, with TRBD2 matching 7 bases. This CDR3 has 14 amino acids. CDR1 and CDR2 (germline): SGDLS, YYNGEE. The V gene end was trimmed by 4 bases and the J gene end by 5 bases; junction bases not matched to a gene: 8. The CDR3 loop is CASSLGTTAETQYF. The CDR3 DNA reads as TGTGCCAGCAGCCTAGGGACTACCGCGGAGACCCAGTACTTC.

The rearrangement uses TRBV2 and TRBJ2-5; the D is unclear. The CDR3 has 14 residues. Looked up from germline, CDR1 is SNHLY and CDR2 is FYNNEI. Trimming shortened V by 1 base and J by 4 bases, and 10 bases separated the two germline ends. This CDR3 is CASSEGPSVETQYF. The CDR3 coding sequence is TGTGCCAGCAGTGAAGGCCCCTCAGTAGAGACCCAGTACTTC.

The rearrangement uses TRBV11-2 and TRBJ2-3; D unclear. The CDR3 loop spans 15 amino acids. The V end was cut by 2 bases, the J end by 0 bases, with 9 bases between. Germline assignment: CDR1 SGHAT and CDR2 FQNNGV. In DNA form, the CDR3 reads TGTGCCAGCAGCTTAAGTGTGGGGAGCACAGATACGCAGTATTTT. Its translation is CASSLSVGSTDTQYF.

The J gene is TRBJ2-7, the V gene TRBV5-1, with TRBD2 matching over 12 bases. Trimming at V came to 0 bases and at J to 3 bases, leaving 4 bases not matched to a gene. Germline values: CDR1 SGHRS, CDR2 YFSETQ. There are 16 residues in the CDR3. The CDR3 DNA reads as TGCGCCAGCAGCTTGGGCACTAGCGGGAGGATCTACGAGCAGTACTTC. This gives the protein CASSLGTSGRIYEQYF.

The chain joins TRBV6-5 to TRBJ1-2; 9 nucleotides align to TRBD1. The CDR3 extends over 15 amino acids. The germline V gene has CDR1 MNHEY and CDR2 SVGAGI. J lost 2 bases, V lost 4 bases, and 5 bases had no gene match. In DNA, the CDR3 is TGTGCCAGCAGTTCTACCGGGACAGGGAACTATGGCTACACCTTC. Encoded protein: CASSSTGTGNYGYTF.

This clone showed up just once. The V and J genes are TRBV28 and TRBJ1-4, with a weak D call TRBD1 (5 bases). CDR3 length: 14 residues. V was cut by 8 bases and J by 7 bases, with 17 bases left in between. Germline lookup yields CDR1 MDHEN and CDR2 SYDVKM. The CDR3 coding sequence is TGTGCCAGCGGATGGGGGGGGGACGGTGAAAAACTGTTTTTT. Amino acids: CASGWGGDGEKLFF. Using reference TRBV28 and TRBJ1-4 for the parts outside the CDR3, the full variable domain is DVKVTQSSRYLVKRTGEKVFLECVQDMDHENMFWYRQDPGLGLRLIYFSYDVKMKEKGDIPEGYSVSREKKERFSLILESASTNQTSMYLCASGWGGDGEKLFFGSGTQLSVL.

This rearrangement joins TRBV15 to TRBJ2-1, with 7 bases lining up with TRBD2. The germline V gene has CDR1 LNHNV and CDR2 YYDKDF (reference sequence). This CDR3 comprises 16 residues. J was trimmed by 0 bases and V by 6 bases; bases with no gene match: 8. The CDR3 DNA reads TGTGCCACCAGGAAGGTAGGCGGGAGCTCCTACAATGAGCAGTTCTTC. This gives the protein CATRKVGGSSYNEQFF.

The CDR3 region is CASSAGLAGAPGSYNEQFF. As DNA, the CDR3 is TGTGCCAGCTCAGCGGGACTAGCGGGAGCCCCGGGCTCCTACAATGAGCAGTTCTTC. The V and J genes are TRBV18 and TRBJ2-1; the match to TRBD2 covers 14 bases. CDR3 length equals 19 residues. The trim removed 5 bases at V and 0 bases at J, leaving 9 bases unmatched. Germline CDR1 KGHSH, CDR2 LQKENI.

The CDR3 sequence is CASSQGGQGTDTQYF. CDR3 nucleotides: TGCGCCAGCAGCCAAGGGGGACAGGGAACAGATACGCAGTATTTT. This chain connects TRBV4-1 to TRBJ2-3; 9 bases are a match to TRBD1. Germline V gene data show CDR1 as MGHRA and CDR2 as YSYEKL. Unmatched junction bases numbered 2, after V lost 1 base and J lost 3 bases. CDR3 length equals 15 residues.

The chain's CDR3 is CASSARLQGGVYTGELFF. CDR3 DNA: TGTGCCAGCAGCGCCCGCCTACAGGGAGGCGTATACACCGGGGAGCTGTTTTTT. This chain connects TRBV5-6 to TRBJ2-2; D tentatively reads TRBD1 or TRBD2 (6 bases each). The V and J ends lost 4 bases and 3 bases respectively, with 22 bases between them. The CDR3 length is 18 residues. Looked up from germline, CDR1 is SGHDT and CDR2 is YYEEEE.

The V gene is TRBV28, the J gene TRBJ1-6; D possibly corresponds to TRBD1 (6 bases). Germline CDR1 and CDR2: MDHEN and SYDVKM. V was trimmed by 7 bases and J by 10 bases, leaving 23 bases between them. The CDR3 extends over 16 amino acids. The CDR3 DNA sequence: TGTGCCAGCACCCTTGGGGGGGCGCAAGGCTTCTCACCCCTCCACTTT. This codes for CASTLGGAQGFSPLHF. Looking up the rest from reference TRBV28 and TRBJ1-6 gives the full variable domain: DVKVTQSSRYLVKRTGEKVFLECVQDMDHENMFWYRQDPGLGLRLIYFSYDVKMKEKGDIPEGYSVSREKKERFSLILESASTNQTSMYLCASTLGGAQGFSPLHFGNGTRLTVT.

This clone was picked up one time. The V and J genes are TRBV19 and TRBJ2-7; D is possibly TRBD1 (6 bases). The CDR3 is 14 amino acids. The germline V gene has CDR1 LNHDA and CDR2 SQIVND (reference sequence). The ends were cut back, 5 bases at V and 5 bases at J, with 16 bases in the middle. CDR3: CASSPWRQDNEQYF. The CDR3 DNA sequence: TGTGCCAGTAGTCCTTGGAGACAGGACAACGAGCAGTACTTC.